This T cell receptor (beta chain) was sequenced for a study of blood T cell repertoires in COVID-19 (dated by TCRdb to 2019 to 2021). For the study in its entirety: Collaborator samples came from the United States, Italy and Spain and covered acute and convalescent phases of COVID-19. The material from the prospective study consisted of cDNA or gDNA derived from T cells, B-cell-depleted T cells, or PBMCs. The dataset comprised deeply sampled blood TCRbeta repertoires from subjects exposed to, actively infected with, or recovered from COVID-19. The repertoires were released in a freely available public database meant as a resource for research on the immune response to SARS-CoV-2. Samples came from the ongoing ImmuneRACE study (first 160 participants) plus 1,254 subjects from 6 global collaborators. A de-identified subject ID, COVID-19 status, age in years and sex were almost always included in the sample metadata. Where available, HLA class I and class II types were taken from metadata supplied by the sample provider and were not determined by assay-based typing.

The immunoSEQ Assay, a bias-controlled multiplex PCR, was used to amplify TCRbeta CDR3 regions from genomic DNA. Per the original workflow: Nucleated cell counts per sample were estimated from amplification of reference gene primers within the assay. To quantify the absolute abundance of each unique TCRbeta CDR3 rearrangement, sequence reads were collapsed and filtered. Productive Simpson clonality was computed per sample as the square root of Simpson's diversity index over productive rearrangements. As stored in TCRdb, this immuneACCESS dataset retains in-frame rearrangements with V and J assigned. A fraction of the clones does not appear; measured against another copy, unresolved V genes explain less than half of the discrepancy, and the remainder lacks a known reason. V and J calls plus clone size are reproduced from that table; the DNA served to infer D and trimming. Across this sample there are approximately 210,000 clones, with 81% seen only once. The leading ten clones occupy 8% to 9.5% of the sample.

Compared with germline, V lacks 1 base and J lacks 3 bases; bases without a gene match: 3. The germline V gene provides CDR1 MGHDK and CDR2 SYGVNS. The CDR3 goes from the cysteine to the phenylalanine over 15 residues. CDR3 DNA only is kept here, 45 bases in frame from base 1. Enrolling through a virtual design, the prospective study's participants ranged in age from roughly 18 to 95 years and lived across about two dozen United States geographic areas. In the prospective study, participants were assigned to cohorts based on the clinical history participants reported in a screening survey and a study questionnaire. Mobile phlebotomists in the prospective study collected whole blood, serum and a nasopharyngeal or oropharyngeal swab from every participant. Over an approximately 2-month period, participants in the prospective study had the option of providing additional blood draws and questionnaires. Before DNA extraction, prospective study blood samples were shipped either frozen or at room temperature.

The paper's findings and limits, for the study overall: The quantity of clinical and demographic metadata differed by source and by participant and was supplied without curation.

Comments on this clone: The specificity of this receptor is unknown. Nothing much larger sits one base from this clone, and base qualities are not available.

The sequence links TRBV25-1 to TRBJ2-3; 8 bases in between match TRBD2. The sequenced material came from PBMCs or T cells enriched from blood (not recorded which). This sequence originates from a woman between 45 and 65 years old with acute COVID-19. The DNA reads TGTGCCAGCAGTGAATGGAGCGGGGGAACAGATACGCAGTATTTT. Its amino acids are CASSEWSGGTDTQYF.